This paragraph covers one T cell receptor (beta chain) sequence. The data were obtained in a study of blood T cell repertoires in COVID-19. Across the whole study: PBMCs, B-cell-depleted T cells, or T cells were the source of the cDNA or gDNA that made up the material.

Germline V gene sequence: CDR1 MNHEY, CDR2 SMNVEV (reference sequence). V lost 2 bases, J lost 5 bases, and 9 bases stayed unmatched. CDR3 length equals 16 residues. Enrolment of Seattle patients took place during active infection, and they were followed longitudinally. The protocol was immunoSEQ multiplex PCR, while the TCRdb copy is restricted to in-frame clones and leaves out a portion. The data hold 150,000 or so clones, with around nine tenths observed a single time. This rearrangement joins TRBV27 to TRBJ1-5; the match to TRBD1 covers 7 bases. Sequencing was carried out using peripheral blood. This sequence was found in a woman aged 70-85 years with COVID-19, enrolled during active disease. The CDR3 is CASSLGYRGGDQPQHF. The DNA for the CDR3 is TGTGCCAGCAGTTTAGGTTACAGGGGTGGCGATCAGCCCCAGCATTTT.